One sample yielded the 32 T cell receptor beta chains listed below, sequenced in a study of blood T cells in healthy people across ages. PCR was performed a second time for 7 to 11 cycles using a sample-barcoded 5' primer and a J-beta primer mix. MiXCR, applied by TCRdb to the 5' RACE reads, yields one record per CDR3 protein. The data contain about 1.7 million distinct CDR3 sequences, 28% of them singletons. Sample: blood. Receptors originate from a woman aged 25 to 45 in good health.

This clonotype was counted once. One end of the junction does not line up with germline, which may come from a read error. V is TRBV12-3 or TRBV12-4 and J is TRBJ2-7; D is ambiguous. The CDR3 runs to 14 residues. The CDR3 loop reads CASSFRAAKYEQYF. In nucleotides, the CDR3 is TGCGCCAGCAGTTTTAGGGCGGCGAAATACGAGCAGTACTTC.

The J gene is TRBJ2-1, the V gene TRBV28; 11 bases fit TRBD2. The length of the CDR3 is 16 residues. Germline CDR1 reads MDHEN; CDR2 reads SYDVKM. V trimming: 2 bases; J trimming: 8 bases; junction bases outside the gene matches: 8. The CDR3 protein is CASSLMTSGTRDEQFF. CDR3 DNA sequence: TGTGCCAGCAGTTTAATGACTAGCGGGACGAGGGATGAGCAGTTCTTC. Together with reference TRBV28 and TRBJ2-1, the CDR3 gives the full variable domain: DVKVTQSSRYLVKRTGEKVFLECVQDMDHENMFWYRQDPGLGLRLIYFSYDVKMKEKGDIPEGYSVSREKKERFSLILESASTNQTSMYLCASSLMTSGTRDEQFFGPGTRLTVL.

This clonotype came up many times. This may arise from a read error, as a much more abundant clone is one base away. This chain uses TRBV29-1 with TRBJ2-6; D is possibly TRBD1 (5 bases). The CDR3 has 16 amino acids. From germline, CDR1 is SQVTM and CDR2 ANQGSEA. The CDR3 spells CSVQTDTNSGANVRTF. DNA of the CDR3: TGCAGCGTCCAGACGGATACCAACTCTGGGGCCAACGTCCGGACTTTC.

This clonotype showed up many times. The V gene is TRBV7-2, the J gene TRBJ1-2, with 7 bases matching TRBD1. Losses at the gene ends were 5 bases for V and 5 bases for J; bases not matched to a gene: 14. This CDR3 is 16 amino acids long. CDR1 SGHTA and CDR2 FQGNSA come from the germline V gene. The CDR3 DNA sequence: TGTGCCAGCAGCCTCTCTTATGGGACAGCCATATATGGCTACACCTTC. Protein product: CASSLSYGTAIYGYTF.

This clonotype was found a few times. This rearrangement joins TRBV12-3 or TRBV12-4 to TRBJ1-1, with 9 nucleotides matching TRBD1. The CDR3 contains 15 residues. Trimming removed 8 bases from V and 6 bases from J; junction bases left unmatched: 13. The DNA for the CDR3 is TGTGCCAGCTCTACCACACCGGGACAGGGAGCTGAAGCTTTCTTT. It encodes CASSTTPGQGAEAFF.

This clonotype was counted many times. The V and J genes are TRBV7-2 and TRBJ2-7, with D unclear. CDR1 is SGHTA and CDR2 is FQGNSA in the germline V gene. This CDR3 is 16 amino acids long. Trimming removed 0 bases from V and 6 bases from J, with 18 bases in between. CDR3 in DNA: TGTGCCAGCAGCTTAGCTAACCCGCTTGGGGAAGGCGAGCAGTACTTC. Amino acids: CASSLANPLGEGEQYF.

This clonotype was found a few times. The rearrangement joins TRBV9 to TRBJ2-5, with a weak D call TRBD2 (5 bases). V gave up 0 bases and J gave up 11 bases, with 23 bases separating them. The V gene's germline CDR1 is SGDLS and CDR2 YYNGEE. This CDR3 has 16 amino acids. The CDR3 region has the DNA TGTGCCAGCAGCGTAGATTGGGCCCTATCATTCGGGGAGCAGTACTTC. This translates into CASSVDWALSFGEQYF.

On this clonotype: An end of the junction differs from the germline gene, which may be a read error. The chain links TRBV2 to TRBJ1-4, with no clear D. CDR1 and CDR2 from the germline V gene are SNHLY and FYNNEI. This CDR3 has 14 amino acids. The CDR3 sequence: CASHLESTSEKLFF. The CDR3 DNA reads TGTGCCAGCCACCTGGAATCTACTAGTGAAAAACTGTTTTTT.

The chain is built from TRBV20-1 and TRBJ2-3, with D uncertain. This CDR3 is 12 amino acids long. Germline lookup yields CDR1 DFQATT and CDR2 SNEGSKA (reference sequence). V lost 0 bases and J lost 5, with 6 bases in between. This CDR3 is CSARESEDTQYF. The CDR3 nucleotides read TGCAGTGCTAGAGAGAGCGAAGATACGCAGTATTTT.

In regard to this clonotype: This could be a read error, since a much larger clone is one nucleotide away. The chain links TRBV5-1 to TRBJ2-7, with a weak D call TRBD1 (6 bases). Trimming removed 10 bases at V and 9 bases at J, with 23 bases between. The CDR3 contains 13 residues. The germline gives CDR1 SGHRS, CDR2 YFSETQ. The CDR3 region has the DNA TGCGCCTGCGGAGACGGCACAGGGCCAGGGCAGTACTTC. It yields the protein CACGDGTGPGQYF.

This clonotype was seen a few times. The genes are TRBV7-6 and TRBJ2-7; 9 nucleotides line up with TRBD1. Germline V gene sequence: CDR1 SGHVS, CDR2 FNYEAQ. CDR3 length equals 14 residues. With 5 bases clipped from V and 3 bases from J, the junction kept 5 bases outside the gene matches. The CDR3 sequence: CASSIGTGNYEQYF. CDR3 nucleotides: TGTGCCAGCAGCATCGGGACAGGGAACTACGAGCAGTACTTC.

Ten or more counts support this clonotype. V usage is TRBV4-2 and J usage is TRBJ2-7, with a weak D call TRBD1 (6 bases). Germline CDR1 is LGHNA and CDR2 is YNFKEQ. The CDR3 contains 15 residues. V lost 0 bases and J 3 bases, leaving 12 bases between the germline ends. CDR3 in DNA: TGTGCCAGCAGCCAAGAAGTGACAGGATTCTACGAGCAGTACTTC. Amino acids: CASSQEVTGFYEQYF.

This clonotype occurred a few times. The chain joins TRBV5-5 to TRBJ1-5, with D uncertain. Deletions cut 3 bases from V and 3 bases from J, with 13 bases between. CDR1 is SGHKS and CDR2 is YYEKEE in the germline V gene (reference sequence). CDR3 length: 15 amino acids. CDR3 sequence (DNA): TGTGCCAGCAGCTCCCGAGACATTCTCAATCAGCCCCAGCATTTT. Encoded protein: CASSSRDILNQPQHF.

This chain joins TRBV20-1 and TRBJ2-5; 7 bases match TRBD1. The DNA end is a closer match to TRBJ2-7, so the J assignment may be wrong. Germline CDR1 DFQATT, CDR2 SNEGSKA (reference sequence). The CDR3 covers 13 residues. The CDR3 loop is CSALDRMRNEQYF. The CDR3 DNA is TGCAGTGCTTTGGACAGGATGAGAAACGAGCAGTACTTC.

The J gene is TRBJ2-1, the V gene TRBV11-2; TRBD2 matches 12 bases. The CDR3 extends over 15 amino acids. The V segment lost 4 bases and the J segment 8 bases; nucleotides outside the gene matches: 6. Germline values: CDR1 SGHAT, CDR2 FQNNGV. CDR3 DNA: TGTGCCAGCAGCTATACTAGCGGGGGGACCGATGAGCAGTTCTTC. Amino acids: CASSYTSGGTDEQFF.

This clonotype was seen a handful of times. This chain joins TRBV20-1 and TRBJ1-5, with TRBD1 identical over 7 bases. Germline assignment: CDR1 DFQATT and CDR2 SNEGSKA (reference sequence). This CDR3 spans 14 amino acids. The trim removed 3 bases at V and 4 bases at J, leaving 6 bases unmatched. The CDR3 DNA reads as TGCAGTGCTAGGGGGACGACAGGGAATCAGCCCCAGCATTTT. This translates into CSARGTTGNQPQHF.

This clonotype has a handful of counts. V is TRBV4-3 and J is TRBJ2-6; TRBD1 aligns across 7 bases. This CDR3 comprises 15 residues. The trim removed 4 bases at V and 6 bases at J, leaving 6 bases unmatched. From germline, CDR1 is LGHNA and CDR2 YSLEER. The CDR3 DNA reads TGCGCCAGCAGCCCTGGGACAGCCCCGGCCAACGTCCTGACTTTC. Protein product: CASSPGTAPANVLTF.

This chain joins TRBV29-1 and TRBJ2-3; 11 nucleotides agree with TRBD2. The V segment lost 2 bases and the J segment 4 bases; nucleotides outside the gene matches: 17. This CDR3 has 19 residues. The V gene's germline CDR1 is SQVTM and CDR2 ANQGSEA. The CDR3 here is CSVESWQENSGRAADTQYF. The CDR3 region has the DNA TGCAGCGTTGAATCGTGGCAGGAGAATAGCGGGAGGGCTGCAGATACGCAGTATTTT.

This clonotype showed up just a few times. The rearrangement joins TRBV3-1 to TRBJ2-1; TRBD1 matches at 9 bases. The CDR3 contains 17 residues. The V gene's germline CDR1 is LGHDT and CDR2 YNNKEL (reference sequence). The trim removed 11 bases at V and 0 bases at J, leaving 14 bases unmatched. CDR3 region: CAARSLPGQGSYNEQFF. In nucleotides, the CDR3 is TGTGCCGCCCGGTCACTCCCGGGACAGGGCTCCTACAATGAGCAGTTCTTC.

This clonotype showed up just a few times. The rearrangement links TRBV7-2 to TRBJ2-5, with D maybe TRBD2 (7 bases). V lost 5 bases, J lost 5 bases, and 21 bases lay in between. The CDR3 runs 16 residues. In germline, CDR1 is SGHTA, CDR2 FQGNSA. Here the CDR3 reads CASSPLGGGLGETQYF. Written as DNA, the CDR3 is TGTGCCAGCAGCCCCTTGGGGGGGGGGCTAGGCGAGACCCAGTACTTC.

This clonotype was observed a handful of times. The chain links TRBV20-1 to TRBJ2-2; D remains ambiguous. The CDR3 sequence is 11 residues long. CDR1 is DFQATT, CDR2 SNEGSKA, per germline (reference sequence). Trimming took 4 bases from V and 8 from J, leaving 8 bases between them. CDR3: CSANFLGELFF. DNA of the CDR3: TGCAGTGCTAACTTCCTAGGGGAGCTGTTTTTT.

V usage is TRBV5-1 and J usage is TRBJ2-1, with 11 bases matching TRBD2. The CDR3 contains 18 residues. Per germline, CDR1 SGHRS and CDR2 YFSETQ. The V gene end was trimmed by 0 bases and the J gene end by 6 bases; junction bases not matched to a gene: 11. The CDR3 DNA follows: TGCGCCAGCAGCTTGGCCCTAGCGGGAGGACCGCTGGGCAATGAGCAGTTCTTC. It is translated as CASSLALAGGPLGNEQFF. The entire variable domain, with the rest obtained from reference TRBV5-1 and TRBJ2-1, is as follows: KAGVTQTPRYLIKTRGQQVTLSCSPISGHRSVSWYQQTPGQGLQFLFEYFSETQRNKGNFPGRFSGRQFSNSRSEMNVSTLELGDSALYLCASSLALAGGPLGNEQFFGPGTRLTVL.

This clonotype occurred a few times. CDR3: CSARDDRDYNEQFF. The CDR3 DNA is TGCAGTGCTAGGGACGACAGGGACTACAATGAGCAGTTCTTC. This chain connects TRBV20-1 to TRBJ2-1; 7 bases fit TRBD1. V was pared by 3 bases and J by 3 bases, with 5 bases of the junction left unmatched. Germline V gene lookup returns CDR1 DFQATT and CDR2 SNEGSKA (reference sequence). The CDR3 has 14 residues.

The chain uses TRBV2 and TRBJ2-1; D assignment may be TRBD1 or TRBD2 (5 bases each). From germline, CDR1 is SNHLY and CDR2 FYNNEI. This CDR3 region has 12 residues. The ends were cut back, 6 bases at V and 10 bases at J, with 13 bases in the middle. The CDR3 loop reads CASSPLGEEQFF. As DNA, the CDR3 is TGTGCCAGCAGCCCTCTGGGGGAAGAGCAGTTCTTC.

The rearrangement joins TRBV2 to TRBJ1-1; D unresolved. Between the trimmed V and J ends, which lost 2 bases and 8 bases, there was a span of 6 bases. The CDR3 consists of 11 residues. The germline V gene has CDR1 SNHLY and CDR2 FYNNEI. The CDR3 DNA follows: TGTGCCAGCAGTGAATTGGGGGAAGCTTTCTTT. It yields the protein CASSELGEAFF.

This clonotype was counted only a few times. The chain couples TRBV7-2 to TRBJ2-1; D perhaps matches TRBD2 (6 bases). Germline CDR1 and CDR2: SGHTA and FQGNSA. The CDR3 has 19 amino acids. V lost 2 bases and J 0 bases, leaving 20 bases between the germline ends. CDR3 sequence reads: CASSLSGWGGVSSYNEQFF. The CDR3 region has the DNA TGTGCCAGCAGCTTATCCGGCTGGGGCGGGGTGAGCTCCTACAATGAGCAGTTCTTC.

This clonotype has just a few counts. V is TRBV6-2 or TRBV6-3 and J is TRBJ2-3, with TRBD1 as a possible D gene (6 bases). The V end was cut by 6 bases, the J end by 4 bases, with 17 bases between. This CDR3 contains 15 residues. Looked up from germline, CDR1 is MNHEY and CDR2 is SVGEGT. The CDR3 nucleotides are TGTGCCAGCAGCCCAACCCGTAACAGGGCAGATACGCAGTATTTT. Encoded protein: CASSPTRNRADTQYF.

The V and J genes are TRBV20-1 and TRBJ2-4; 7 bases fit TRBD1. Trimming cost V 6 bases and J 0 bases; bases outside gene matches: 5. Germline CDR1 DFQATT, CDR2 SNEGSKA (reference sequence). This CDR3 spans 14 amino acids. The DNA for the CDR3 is TGCAGTGCGAGACAGGGCCTAGCCAAAAACATTCAGTACTTC. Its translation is CSARQGLAKNIQYF.

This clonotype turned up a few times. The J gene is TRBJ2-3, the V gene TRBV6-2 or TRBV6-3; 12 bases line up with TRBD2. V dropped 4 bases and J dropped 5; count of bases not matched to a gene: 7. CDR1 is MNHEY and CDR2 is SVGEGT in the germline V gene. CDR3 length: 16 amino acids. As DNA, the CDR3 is TGTGCCAGCAGTTCTCGACTAGCGGGAGAAGAAGATACGCAGTATTTT. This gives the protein CASSSRLAGEEDTQYF.

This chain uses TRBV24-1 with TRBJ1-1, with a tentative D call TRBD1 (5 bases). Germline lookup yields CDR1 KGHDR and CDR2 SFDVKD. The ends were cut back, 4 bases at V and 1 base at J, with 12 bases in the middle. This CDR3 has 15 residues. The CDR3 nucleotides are TGTGCCACCAGTGACCCGGCGGGGGGGAACACTGAAGCTTTCTTT. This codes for CATSDPAGGNTEAFF.

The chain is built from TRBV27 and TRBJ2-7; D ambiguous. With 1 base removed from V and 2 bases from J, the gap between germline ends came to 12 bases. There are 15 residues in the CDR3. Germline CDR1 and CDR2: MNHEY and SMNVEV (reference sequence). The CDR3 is CASSLYPSVTYEQYF. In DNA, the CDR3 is TGTGCCAGCAGTTTATATCCAAGCGTAACCTACGAGCAGTACTTC.

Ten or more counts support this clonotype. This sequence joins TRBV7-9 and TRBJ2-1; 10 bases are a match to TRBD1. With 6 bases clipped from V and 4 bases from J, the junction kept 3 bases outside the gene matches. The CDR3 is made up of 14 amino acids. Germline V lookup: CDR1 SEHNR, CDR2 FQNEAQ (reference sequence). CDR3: CASRGTGDYNEQFF. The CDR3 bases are TGTGCCAGCAGAGGGACAGGGGATTACAATGAGCAGTTCTTC. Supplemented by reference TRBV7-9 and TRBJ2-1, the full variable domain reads DTGVSQNPRHKITKRGQNVTFRCDPISEHNRLYWYRQTLGQGPEFLTYFQNEAQLEKSRLLSDRFSAERPKGSFSTLEIQRTEQGDSAMYLCASRGTGDYNEQFFGPGTRLTVL.